The T cell receptor (beta chain) under discussion was sequenced for a study of blood T cell repertoires in COVID-19. In the study overall: The cDNA or gDNA used as material had been derived from T cells, B-cell-depleted T cells, or PBMCs.

As originally analysed: Estimation of nucleated cell counts relied on the amplification of reference gene primers. Method: immunoSEQ multiplex PCR; TCRdb's copy keeps in-frame clones and lacks some. V and J calls and clone size follow that table, whereas D and trimming were derived from the DNA. The sample records over 200,000 clones, roughly 80% being singletons. The CDR3 loop spans 15 amino acids. Germline V CDR1 and CDR2: SGHTA, FQGNSA. With 2 bases removed from V and 2 bases from J, the gap between germline ends came to 13 bases. This sequence originates from a man aged 55 to 70 who had recovered from COVID-19. The genes are TRBV7-2 and TRBJ2-7, with D maybe TRBD2 (7 bases). Sequencing input: PBMCs or T cells enriched from blood (not recorded which). The CDR3 bases are TGTGCCAGCAGCTTAAACGGGGGGCCCACCTACGAGCAGTACTTC. Encoded protein: CASSLNGGPTYEQYF.